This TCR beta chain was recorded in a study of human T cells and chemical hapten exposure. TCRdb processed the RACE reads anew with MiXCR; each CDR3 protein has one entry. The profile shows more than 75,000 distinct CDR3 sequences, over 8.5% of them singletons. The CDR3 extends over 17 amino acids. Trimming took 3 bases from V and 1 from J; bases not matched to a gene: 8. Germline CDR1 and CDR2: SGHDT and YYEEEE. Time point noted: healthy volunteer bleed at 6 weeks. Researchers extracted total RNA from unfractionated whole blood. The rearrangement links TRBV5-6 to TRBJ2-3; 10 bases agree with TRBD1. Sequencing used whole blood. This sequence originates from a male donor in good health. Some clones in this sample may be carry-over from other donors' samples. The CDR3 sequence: CASSSPGTGVGTDTQYF. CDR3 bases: TGTGCCAGCAGCTCCCCCGGGACAGGGGTTGGCACAGATACGCAGTATTTT.